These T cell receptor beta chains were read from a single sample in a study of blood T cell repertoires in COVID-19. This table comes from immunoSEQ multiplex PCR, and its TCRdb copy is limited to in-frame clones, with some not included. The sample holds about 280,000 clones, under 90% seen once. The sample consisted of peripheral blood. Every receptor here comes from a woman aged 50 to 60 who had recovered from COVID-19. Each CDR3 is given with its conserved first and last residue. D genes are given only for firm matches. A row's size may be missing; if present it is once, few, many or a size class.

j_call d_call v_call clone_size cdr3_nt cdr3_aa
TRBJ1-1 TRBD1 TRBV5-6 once TGTGCCAGCAGCTCGCAGGGGGGACGCACTGAAGCTTTCTTT CASSSQGGRTEAFF
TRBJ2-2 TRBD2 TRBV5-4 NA TGTGCCAGCAGCCTTGTAGCGGGGGGGGACGGGGAGCTGTTTTTT CASSLVAGGDGELFF
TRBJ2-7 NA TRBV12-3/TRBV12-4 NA TGTGCCAGCAGTTCCGACAACTACGAGCAGTACTTC CASSSDNYEQYF
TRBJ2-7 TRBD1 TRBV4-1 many TGCGCCAGCAGCCCCGCGGTCCGAGCGGCAGGGGGAGCCGAGCAGTACTTC CASSPAVRAAGGAEQYF
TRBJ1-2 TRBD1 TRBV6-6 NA TGTGCCAGCAGTTCCGGGACAGGGGGCCTAAACTATGGCTACACCTTC CASSSGTGGLNYGYTF
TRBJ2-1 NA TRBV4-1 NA TGCGCCAGCAGCCGAGCGGGCGGTTACAATGAGCAGTTCTTC CASSRAGGYNEQFF
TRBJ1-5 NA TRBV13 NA TGTGCCAGCAGCTCGAAAGACAGTAGCAATCAGCCCCAGCATTTT CASSSKDSSNQPQHF
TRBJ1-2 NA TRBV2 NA TGTGCCAGCAGTGAACGGGGAGCTAACTATGGCTACACCTTC CASSERGANYGYTF
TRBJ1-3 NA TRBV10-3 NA TGTGCCATCAGGCAGGGATTCTCTGGAAACACCATATATTTT CAIRQGFSGNTIYF
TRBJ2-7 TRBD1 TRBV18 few TGTGCCAGCTCACCACGACAGGGTACCTACGAGCAGTACTTC CASSPRQGTYEQYF
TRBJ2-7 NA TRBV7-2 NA TGTGCCAGCAGCCCCCGGCCCGGGGGCTACGAGCAGTACTTC CASSPRPGGYEQYF
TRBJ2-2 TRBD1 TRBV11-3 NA TGTGCCAGCAGCCATCGACAGGGGGACACCGGGGAGCTGTTTTTT CASSHRQGDTGELFF
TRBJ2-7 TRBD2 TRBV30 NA TGTGCCTCCCAAGGGGCGGGAGGGTCCTACGAGCAGTACTTC CASQGAGGSYEQYF
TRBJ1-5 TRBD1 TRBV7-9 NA TGTGCCAGCAGCCCGGGACAGGGCAACAATCAGCCCCAGCATTTT CASSPGQGNNQPQHF
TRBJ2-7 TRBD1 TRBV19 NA TGTGCCAGTAGTCTTCGACGGGACAGGGCCTACGAGCAGTACTTC CASSLRRDRAYEQYF
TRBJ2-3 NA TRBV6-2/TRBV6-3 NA TGTGCCAGCAGTTATGGGGGCAGGGGTACGCAGTATTTT CASSYGGRGTQYF
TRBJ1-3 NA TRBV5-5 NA TGTGCCAGCAGCTACGGGACACCCGTCGTTGGAAACACCATATATTTT CASSYGTPVVGNTIYF
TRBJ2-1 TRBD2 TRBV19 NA TGTGCCAGTAGTATAGATTTAGGCGGGAGAGGCTACAATGAGCAGTTCTTC CASSIDLGGRGYNEQFF
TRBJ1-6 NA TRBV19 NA TGTGCCAGTAGTGTCCTGGCGGGGAAGAGTTCACCCCTCCACTTT CASSVLAGKSSPLHF
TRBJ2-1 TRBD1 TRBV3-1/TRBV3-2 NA TGTGCCAGCAGCCAAGTTTTTGAAAAGGGACAGGGGCCGGGACTAGGAGATTGGGAGCAGTTCTTC CASSQVFEKGQGPGLGDWEQFF
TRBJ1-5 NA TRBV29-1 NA TGCAGCGTTGCGGAGGTGCAGGGCGGGGGTCAGCCCCAGCATTTT CSVAEVQGGGQPQHF
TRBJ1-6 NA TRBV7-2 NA TGTGCCAGCAGTTCCGACAGGATTAATTCACCCCTCCACTTT CASSSDRINSPLHF